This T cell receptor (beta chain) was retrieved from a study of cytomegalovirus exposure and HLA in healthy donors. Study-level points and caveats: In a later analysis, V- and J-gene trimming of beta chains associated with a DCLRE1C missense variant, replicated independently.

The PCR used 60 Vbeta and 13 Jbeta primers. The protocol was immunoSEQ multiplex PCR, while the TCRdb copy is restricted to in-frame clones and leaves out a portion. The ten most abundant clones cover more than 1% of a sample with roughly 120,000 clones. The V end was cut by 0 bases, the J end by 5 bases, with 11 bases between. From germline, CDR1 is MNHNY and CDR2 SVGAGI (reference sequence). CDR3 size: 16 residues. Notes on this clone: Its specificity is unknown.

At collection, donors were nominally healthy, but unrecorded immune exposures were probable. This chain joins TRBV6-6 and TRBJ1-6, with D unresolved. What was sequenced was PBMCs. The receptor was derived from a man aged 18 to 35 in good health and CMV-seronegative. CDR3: CASSYSRSVNNSPLHF. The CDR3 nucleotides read TGTGCCAGCAGTTACTCGAGGTCTGTTAATAATTCACCCCTCCACTTT.